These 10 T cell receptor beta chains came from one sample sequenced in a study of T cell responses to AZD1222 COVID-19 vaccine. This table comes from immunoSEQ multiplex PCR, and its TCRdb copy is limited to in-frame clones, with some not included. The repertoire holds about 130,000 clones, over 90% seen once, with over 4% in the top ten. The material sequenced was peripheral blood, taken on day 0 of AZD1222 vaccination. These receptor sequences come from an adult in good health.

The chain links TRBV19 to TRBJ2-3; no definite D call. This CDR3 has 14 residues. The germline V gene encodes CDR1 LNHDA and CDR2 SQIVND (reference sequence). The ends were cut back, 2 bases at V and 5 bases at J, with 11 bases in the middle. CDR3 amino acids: CASSIRAVEDTQYF. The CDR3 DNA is TGTGCCAGTAGTATAAGAGCCGTTGAAGATACGCAGTATTTT.

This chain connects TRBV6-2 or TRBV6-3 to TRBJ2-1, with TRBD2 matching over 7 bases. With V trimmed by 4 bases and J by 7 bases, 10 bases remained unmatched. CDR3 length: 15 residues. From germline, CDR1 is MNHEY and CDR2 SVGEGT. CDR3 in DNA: TGTGCCAGCAGTTTCCCCGGGACTATCGATAATGAGCAGTTCTTC. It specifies CASSFPGTIDNEQFF.

CDR3 coding DNA: TGTGCCACCAGCAGGAGACTAGCGGGAGACTACGAGCAGTACTTC. Its protein product is CATSRRLAGDYEQYF. The chain combines TRBV15 with TRBJ2-7; 12 bases agree with TRBD2. Trimming at V came to 3 bases and at J to 3 bases, leaving 3 bases not matched to a gene. Germline V gene sequence: CDR1 LNHNV, CDR2 YYDKDF (reference sequence). The CDR3 covers 15 residues.

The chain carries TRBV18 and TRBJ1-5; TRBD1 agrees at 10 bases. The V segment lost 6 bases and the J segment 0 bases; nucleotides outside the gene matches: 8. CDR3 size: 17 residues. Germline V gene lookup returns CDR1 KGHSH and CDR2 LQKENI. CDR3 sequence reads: CASSIGTGAYSNQPQHF. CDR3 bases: TGTGCCAGCTCCATTGGGACAGGGGCGTATAGCAATCAGCCCCAGCATTTT.

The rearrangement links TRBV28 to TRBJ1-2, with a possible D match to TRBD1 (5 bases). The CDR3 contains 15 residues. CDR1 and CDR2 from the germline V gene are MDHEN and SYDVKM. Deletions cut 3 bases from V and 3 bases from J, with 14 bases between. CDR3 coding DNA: TGTGCCAGCAGTTTGGGGTCCGGGACTCACTATGGCTACACCTTC. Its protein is CASSLGSGTHYGYTF.

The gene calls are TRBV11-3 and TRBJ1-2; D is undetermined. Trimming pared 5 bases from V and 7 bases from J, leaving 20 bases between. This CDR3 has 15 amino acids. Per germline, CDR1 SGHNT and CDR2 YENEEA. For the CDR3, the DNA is TGTGCCAGCAGCCAGAGGGCACAGCCCCCCTTTGGCTACACCTTC. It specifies CASSQRAQPPFGYTF.

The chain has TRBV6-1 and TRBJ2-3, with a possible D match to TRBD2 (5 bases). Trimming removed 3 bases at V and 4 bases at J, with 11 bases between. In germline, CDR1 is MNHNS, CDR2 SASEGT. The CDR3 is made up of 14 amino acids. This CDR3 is CASSDGRRADTQYF. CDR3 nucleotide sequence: TGTGCCAGCAGTGATGGGAGAAGGGCAGATACGCAGTATTTT.

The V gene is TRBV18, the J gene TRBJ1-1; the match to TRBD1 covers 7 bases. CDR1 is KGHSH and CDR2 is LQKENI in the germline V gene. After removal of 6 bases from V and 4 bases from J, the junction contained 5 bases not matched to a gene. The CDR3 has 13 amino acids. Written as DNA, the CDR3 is TGTGCCAGCTCCCAGGGACAGCGCACTGAAGCTTTCTTT. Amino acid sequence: CASSQGQRTEAFF. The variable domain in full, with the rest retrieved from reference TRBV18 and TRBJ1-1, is NAGVMQNPRHLVRRRGQEARLRCSPMKGHSHVYWYRQLPEEGLKFMVYLQKENIIDESGMPKERFSAEFPKEGPSILRIQQVVRGDSAAYFCASSQGQRTEAFFGQGTRLTVV.

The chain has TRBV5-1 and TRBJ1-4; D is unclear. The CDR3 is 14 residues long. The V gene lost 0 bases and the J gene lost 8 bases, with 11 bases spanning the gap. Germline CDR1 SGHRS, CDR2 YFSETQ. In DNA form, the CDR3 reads TGCGCCAGCAGCTTGGACCCTACGGGGGAAAAACTGTTTTTT. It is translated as CASSLDPTGEKLFF.

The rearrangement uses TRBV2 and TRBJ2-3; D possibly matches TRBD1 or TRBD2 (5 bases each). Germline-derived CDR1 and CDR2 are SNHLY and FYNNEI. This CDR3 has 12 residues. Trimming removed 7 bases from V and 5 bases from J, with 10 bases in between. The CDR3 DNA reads TGTGCCAGCAAGGGACCTGTAGATACGCAGTATTTT. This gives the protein CASKGPVDTQYF.